This is a list of T cell receptor beta chains from one sample in a study of T cell responses to AZD1222 COVID-19 vaccine. Profiled with immunoSEQ multiplex PCR; TCRdb holds only in-frame clones, not every one. The sample lists more than 150,000 clones; 90% to 95% were seen once. The specimen comprised peripheral blood, sampled 28 days after the second AZD1222 dose. These receptors all come from an adult who received the AZD1222 COVID-19 vaccine. CDR3s leave out the opening cysteine and the closing phenylalanine or tryptophan.

v_gene: TRBV19
j_gene: TRBJ2-4
CDR3aa: ASTPQGAKNIQY

v_gene: TRBV3-1/TRBV3-2
j_gene: TRBJ1-1
CDR3aa: ASSHRGRGTEAF

v_gene: TRBV3-1/TRBV3-2
j_gene: TRBJ2-7
CDR3aa: ASSAGTGYEQY

v_gene: TRBV9
j_gene: TRBJ2-7
CDR3aa: ASSVGMGQGNEQY

v_gene: TRBV7-9
j_gene: TRBJ2-7
CDR3aa: ASSQHSGTQY

v_gene: TRBV11-1
j_gene: TRBJ2-3
CDR3aa: ASSLAGRAAVPDTQY

v_gene: TRBV6-2/TRBV6-3
j_gene: TRBJ2-7
CDR3aa: ASSSRRYEQY

v_gene: TRBV28
j_gene: TRBJ1-1
CDR3aa: ASSLRAARNTEAF

v_gene: TRBV21-1
j_gene: TRBJ1-5
CDR3aa: ASSAPRTEISSPNQPQH

v_gene: TRBV6-2/TRBV6-3
j_gene: TRBJ2-5
CDR3aa: ASSYSNGYRGKGETQY

v_gene: TRBV7-2
j_gene: TRBJ2-1
CDR3aa: ASSLKGLAGGRGDEQF

v_gene: TRBV25-1
j_gene: TRBJ2-1
CDR3aa: ASSGDSGVGEQF

v_gene: TRBV4-1
j_gene: TRBJ2-7
CDR3aa: ASSQGTGRYEQY

v_gene: TRBV27
j_gene: TRBJ2-7
CDR3aa: ASRRGTGGIYEQY